The rows below give T cell receptor beta chains drawn from one sample of a study of CD4 and CD8 cells across lung adenocarcinoma regions. TCRdb called the PCR reads again in MiXCR, with one record for every CDR3 protein. The data contain approximately 20,000 distinct CDR3 sequences, 46% of them singletons. Sequenced sample: CD4+ T cells from the margin of a lung tumor. The source of these receptors is a male donor with lung adenocarcinoma. The CD4 and CD8 labels of this study may be unreliable. The CDR3 runs from the conserved cysteine through the conserved F or W.

CDR3 protein: CSVDINNNEQFF
J gene: TRBJ2-1
V gene: TRBV29-1

CDR3 protein: CASSDTDRGIAGELFF
J gene: TRBJ2-2
V gene: TRBV6-4

CDR3 protein: CASTRTSGGYNEQYF
J gene: TRBJ2-7
V gene: TRBV6-1

CDR3 protein: CAWPQLLSLLQIPRSLEHAKVHW
J gene: TRBJ2-5
V gene: TRBV30

CDR3 protein: CASSYGSAGDDEQYF
J gene: .
V gene: TRBV6-5

CDR3 protein: CASSSGTGGNEQFF
J gene: TRBJ2-1
V gene: TRBV6-5

CDR3 protein: CASNSIKRSEFETQYF
J gene: TRBJ2-5
V gene: TRBV28

CDR3 protein: CASSGPGTGPNEQFF
J gene: TRBJ2-1
V gene: TRBV6-1

CDR3 protein: CASSFRGGTVETQYF
J gene: TRBJ2-5
V gene: TRBV11-3

CDR3 protein: CASSLQAGEINEQFF
J gene: TRBJ2-1
V gene: TRBV7-2

CDR3 protein: CASSLGLARGEQFF
J gene: TRBJ2-1
V gene: TRBV6-1

CDR3 protein: CASSPTGLRAADTQYF
J gene: TRBJ2-4
V gene: TRBV4-1

CDR3 protein: CASSLGAGVAGELFF
J gene: TRBJ2-2
V gene: TRBV5-1

CDR3 protein: CASSWPSGGRSEQFF
J gene: TRBJ2-1
V gene: TRBV28

CDR3 protein: CASRLRTGDEQYF
J gene: .
V gene: TRBV27

CDR3 protein: CASNFGRADTQYF
J gene: TRBJ2-3
V gene: TRBV12-3/TRBV12-4

CDR3 protein: CAISEGTGGRVEETQYF
J gene: TRBJ2-5
V gene: TRBV10-3

CDR3 protein: CSASPAVIAKNIQYF
J gene: TRBJ2-4
V gene: TRBV20-1

CDR3 protein: CAGRLGRDSDTQYF
J gene: TRBJ2-5
V gene: TRBV27

CDR3 protein: CASSLDSNQPQHF
J gene: TRBJ1-5
V gene: TRBV7-6

CDR3 protein: CASRFLTASYNEQFF
J gene: TRBJ2-1
V gene: TRBV6-1